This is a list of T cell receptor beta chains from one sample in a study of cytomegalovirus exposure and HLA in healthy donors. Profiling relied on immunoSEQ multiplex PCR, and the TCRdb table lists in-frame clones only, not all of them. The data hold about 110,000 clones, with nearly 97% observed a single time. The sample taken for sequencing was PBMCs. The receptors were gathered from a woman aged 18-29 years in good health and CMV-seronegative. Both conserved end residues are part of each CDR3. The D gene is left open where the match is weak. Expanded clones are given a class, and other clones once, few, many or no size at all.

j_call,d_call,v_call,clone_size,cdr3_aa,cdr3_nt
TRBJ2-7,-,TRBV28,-,CASKDSSYEQYF,TGTGCCAGCAAAGACAGCTCCTACGAGCAGTACTTC
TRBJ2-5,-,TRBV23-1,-,CASSRQDSQETQYF,TGCGCCAGCAGTCGCCAGGACAGTCAAGAGACCCAGTACTTC
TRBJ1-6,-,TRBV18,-,CASSSGHQNSPLHF,TGTGCCAGCTCATCAGGACACCAGAATTCACCCCTCCACTTT
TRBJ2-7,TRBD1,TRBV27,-,CASTPGRGQGFSYEQYF,TGTGCCAGCACCCCCGGAAGGGGACAGGGATTCTCCTACGAGCAGTACTTC
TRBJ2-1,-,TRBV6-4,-,CASSAQTSGEQFF,TGTGCCAGCAGCGCCCAAACATCGGGTGAGCAGTTCTTC
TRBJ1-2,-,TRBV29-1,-,CSVRTREIGYGYTF,TGCAGCGTCAGAACTAGGGAAATCGGCTATGGCTACACCTTC
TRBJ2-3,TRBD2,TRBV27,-,CASRVAGDTDTQYF,TGTGCCAGCAGAGTAGCGGGGGACACAGATACGCAGTATTTT
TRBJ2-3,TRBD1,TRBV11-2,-,CASSLGTGFADTQYF,TGTGCCAGCAGCTTAGGGACAGGGTTTGCAGATACGCAGTATTTT
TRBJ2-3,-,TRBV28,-,CASSFGAADTQYF,TGTGCCAGCAGTTTTGGGGCGGCGGATACGCAGTATTTT
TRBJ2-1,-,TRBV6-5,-,CASSDTATKQFF,TGTGCCAGCAGCGACACGGCCACGAAGCAGTTCTTC
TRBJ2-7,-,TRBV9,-,CASSVAQGYEQYF,TGTGCCAGCAGCGTAGCTCAGGGATACGAGCAGTACTTC
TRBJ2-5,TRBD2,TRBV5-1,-,CASSLAPLGGGVETQYF,TGCGCCAGCAGCTTGGCCCCCCTGGGGGGGGGTGTGGAGACCCAGTACTTC
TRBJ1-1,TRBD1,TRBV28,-,CASSLRGQGDTEAFF,TGTGCCAGCAGTTTAAGGGGACAGGGAGATACTGAAGCTTTCTTT
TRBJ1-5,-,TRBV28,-,CASSLREGNQPQHF,TGTGCCAGCAGTTTAAGGGAGGGGAATCAGCCCCAGCATTTT
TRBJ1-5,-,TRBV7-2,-,CASSLVPVAEPQHF,TGTGCCAGCAGCTTAGTTCCGGTAGCGGAGCCCCAGCATTTT
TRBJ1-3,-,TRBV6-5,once,CASSYSMGGPGNTIYF,TGTGCCAGCAGTTACTCAATGGGGGGTCCTGGAAACACCATATATTTT
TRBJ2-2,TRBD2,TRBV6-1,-,CASRAGLAGAGELFF,TGTGCCAGCCGTGCTGGACTAGCGGGGGCGGGGGAGCTGTTTTTT
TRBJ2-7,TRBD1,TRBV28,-,CASSLIGTGAYEQYF,TGTGCCAGCAGTTTAATAGGGACAGGAGCCTACGAGCAGTACTTC
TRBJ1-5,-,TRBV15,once,CATSRDGVNHQPQHF,TGTGCCACCAGCAGAGACGGGGTGAATCATCAGCCCCAGCATTTT
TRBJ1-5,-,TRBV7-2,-,CASSLGQVLNQPQHF,TGTGCCAGCAGCTTAGGACAGGTCCTCAATCAGCCCCAGCATTTT
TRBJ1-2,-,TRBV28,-,CASSSRGAGGHYGYTF,TGTGCCAGCAGTTCCCGCGGGGCGGGGGGCCACTATGGCTACACCTTC
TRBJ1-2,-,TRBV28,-,CASSPRMRNGYTF,TGTGCCAGCAGTCCAAGAATGAGGAATGGCTACACCTTC
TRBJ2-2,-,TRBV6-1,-,CASEGVVTGELFF,TGTGCCAGCGAGGGGGTGGTCACCGGGGAGCTGTTTTTT
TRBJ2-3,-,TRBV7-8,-,CASSPYEGGTDTQYF,TGTGCCAGCAGCCCCTACGAAGGGGGCACAGATACGCAGTATTTT
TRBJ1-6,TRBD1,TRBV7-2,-,CASSLNLSGTGAYNSPLHF,TGTGCCAGCAGCTTAAACCTGTCCGGGACAGGGGCCTATAATTCACCCCTCCACTTT
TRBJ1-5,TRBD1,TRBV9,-,CASSETGGNQPQHF,TGTGCCAGCAGCGAGACAGGGGGCAACCAGCCCCAGCATTTT
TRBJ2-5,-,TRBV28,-,CASSLRPGGQNF,TGTGCCAGCAGTTTAAGGCCTGGGGGCCAGAACTTC
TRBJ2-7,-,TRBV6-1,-,CASSEATGTGSYEQYF,TGTGCCAGCAGTGAAGCCACCGGGACTGGTTCCTACGAGCAGTACTTC